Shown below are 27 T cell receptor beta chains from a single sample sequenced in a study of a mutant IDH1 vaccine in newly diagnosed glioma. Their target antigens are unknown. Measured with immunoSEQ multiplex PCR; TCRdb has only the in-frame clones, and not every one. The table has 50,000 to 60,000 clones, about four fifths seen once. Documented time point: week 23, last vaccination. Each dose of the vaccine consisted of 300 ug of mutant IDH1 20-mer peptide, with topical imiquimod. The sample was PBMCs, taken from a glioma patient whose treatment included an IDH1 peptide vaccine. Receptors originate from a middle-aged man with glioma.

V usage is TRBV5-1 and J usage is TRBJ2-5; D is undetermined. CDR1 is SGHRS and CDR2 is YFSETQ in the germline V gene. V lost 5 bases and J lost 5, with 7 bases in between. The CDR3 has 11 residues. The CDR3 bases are TGCGCCAGCAGAGGTCTGGAGACCCAGTACTTC. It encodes CASRGLETQYF.

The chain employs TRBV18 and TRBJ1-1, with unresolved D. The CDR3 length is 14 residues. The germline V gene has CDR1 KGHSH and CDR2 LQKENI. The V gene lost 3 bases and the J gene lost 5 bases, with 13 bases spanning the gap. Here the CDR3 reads CASSPFNGRTEAFF. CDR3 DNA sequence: TGTGCCAGCTCACCGTTCAATGGGCGGACTGAAGCTTTCTTT.

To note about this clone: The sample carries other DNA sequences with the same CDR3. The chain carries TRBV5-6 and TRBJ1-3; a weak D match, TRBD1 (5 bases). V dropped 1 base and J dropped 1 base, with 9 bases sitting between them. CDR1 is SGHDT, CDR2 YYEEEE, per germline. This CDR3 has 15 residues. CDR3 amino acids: CASSLFGGSGNTIYF. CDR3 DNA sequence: TGTGCCAGCAGCTTGTTCGGGGGGTCTGGAAACACCATATATTTT.

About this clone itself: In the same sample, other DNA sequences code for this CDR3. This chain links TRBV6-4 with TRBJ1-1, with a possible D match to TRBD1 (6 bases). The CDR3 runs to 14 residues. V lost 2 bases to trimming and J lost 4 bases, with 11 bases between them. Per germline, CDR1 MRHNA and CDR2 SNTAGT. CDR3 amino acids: CASSDTDRGTEAFF. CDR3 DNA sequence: TGTGCCAGCAGTGACACGGACAGAGGCACTGAAGCTTTCTTT.

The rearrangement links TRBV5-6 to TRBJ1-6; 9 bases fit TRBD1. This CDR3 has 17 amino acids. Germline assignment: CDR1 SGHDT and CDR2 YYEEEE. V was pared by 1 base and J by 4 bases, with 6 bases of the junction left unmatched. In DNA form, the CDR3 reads TGTGCCAGCAGCTTGAGGGGACAGGGCCTTTATAATTCACCCCTCCACTTT. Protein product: CASSLRGQGLYNSPLHF.

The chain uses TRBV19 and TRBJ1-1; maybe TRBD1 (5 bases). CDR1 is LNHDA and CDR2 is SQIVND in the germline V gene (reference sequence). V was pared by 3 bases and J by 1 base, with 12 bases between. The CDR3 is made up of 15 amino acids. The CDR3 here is CASSIIGVQNTEAFF. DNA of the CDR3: TGTGCCAGTAGTATTATAGGGGTTCAGAACACTGAAGCTTTCTTT.

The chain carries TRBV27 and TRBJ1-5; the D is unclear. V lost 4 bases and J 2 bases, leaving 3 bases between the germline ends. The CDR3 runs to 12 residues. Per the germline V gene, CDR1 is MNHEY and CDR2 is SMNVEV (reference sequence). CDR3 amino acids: CASSSGNQPQHF. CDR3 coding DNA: TGTGCCAGCAGTTCTGGCAATCAGCCCCAGCATTTT.

CDR3 nucleotides: TGTGCCAGCAGCCCCCAAGTCACAAGGGGGGCCGGGGAGCTGTTTTTT. It translates to CASSPQVTRGAGELFF. The V call is TRBV7-3, the J call TRBJ2-2; D could derive from TRBD1 or TRBD2 (6 bases each). CDR3 length: 16 residues. Germline CDR1 reads SGHTA; CDR2 reads FQGTGA. Deletions cut 5 bases from V and 6 bases from J, with 19 bases between.

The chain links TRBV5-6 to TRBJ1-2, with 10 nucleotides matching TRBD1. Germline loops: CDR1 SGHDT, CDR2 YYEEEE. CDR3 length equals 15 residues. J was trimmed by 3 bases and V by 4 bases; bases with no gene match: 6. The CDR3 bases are TGTGCCAGCAGCCCACGACAGGGGGCGTACTATGGCTACACCTTC. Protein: CASSPRQGAYYGYTF.

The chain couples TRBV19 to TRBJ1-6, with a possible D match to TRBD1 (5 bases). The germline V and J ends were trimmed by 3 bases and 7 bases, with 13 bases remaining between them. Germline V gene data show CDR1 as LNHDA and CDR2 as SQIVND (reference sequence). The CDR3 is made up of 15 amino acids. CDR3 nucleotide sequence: TGTGCCAGTAGTATTCAGGGAATCCCAAATTCACCCCTCCACTTT. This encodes CASSIQGIPNSPLHF.

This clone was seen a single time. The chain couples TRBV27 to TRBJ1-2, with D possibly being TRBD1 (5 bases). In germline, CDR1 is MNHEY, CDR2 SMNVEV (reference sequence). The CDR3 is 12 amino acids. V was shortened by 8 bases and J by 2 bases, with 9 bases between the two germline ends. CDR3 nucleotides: TGTGCCAGCTCGGCAGGGAACTATGGCTACACCTTC. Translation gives CASSAGNYGYTF.

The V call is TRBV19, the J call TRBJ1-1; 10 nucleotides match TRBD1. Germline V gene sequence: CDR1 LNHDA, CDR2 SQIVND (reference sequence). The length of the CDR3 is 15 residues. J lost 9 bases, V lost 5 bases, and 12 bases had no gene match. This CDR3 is CASSFPGQGKGKAFF. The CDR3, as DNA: TGTGCCAGTAGTTTTCCGGGACAGGGGAAGGGGAAAGCTTTCTTT.

The DNA for the CDR3 is TGTGCCAGCAGCTTAGGCGGAGGGAGCAATCAGCCCCAGCATTTT. Translating it yields CASSLGGGSNQPQHF. This chain uses TRBV7-2 with TRBJ1-5; D not resolved. Trimming took 1 base from V and 1 from J, leaving 8 bases between them. CDR3 size: 15 residues. CDR1 and CDR2 (germline): SGHTA, FQGNSA.

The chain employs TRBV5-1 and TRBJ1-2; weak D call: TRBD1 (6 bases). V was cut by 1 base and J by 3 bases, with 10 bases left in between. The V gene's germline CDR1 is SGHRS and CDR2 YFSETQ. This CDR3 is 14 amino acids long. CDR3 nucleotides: TGCGCCAGCAGCTTGACAGGGAGTGACTATGGCTACACCTTC. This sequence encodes CASSLTGSDYGYTF.

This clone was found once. CDR3 in DNA: TGTGCCAGCACTACGGACAGGCGATACTCTGGAAACACCATATATTTT. Its translation: CASTTDRRYSGNTIYF. This chain uses TRBV2 with TRBJ1-3; TRBD1 agrees at 7 bases. The length of the CDR3 is 16 residues. The J segment lost 0 bases and the V segment lost 7 bases, leaving 9 bases of the junction unmatched. CDR1 is SNHLY, CDR2 FYNNEI, per germline.

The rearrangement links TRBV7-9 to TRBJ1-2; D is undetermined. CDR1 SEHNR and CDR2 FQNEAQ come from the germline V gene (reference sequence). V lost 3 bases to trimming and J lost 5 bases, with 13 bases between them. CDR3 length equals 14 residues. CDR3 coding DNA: TGTGCCAGCAGCTTCCCGTCGTGGCAGTATGGCTACACCTTC. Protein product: CASSFPSWQYGYTF. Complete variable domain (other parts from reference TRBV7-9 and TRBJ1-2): DTGVSQNPRHKITKRGQNVTFRCDPISEHNRLYWYRQTLGQGPEFLTYFQNEAQLEKSRLLSDRFSAERPKGSFSTLEIQRTEQGDSAMYLCASSFPSWQYGYTFGSGTRLTVV.

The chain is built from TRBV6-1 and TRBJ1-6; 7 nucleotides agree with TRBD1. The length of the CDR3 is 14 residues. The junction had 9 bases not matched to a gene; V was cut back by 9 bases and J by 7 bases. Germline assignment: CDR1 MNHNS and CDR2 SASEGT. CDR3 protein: CASKTGVGNSPLHF. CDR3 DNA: TGTGCCAGTAAAACAGGGGTTGGGAATTCACCCCTCCACTTT.

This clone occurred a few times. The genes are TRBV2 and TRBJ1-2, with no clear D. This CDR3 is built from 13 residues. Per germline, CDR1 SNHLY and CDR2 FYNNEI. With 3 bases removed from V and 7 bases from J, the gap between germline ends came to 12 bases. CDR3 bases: TGTGCCAGCAGTGAGCGCTCTACTCGTGGCTACACCTTC. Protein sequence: CASSERSTRGYTF.

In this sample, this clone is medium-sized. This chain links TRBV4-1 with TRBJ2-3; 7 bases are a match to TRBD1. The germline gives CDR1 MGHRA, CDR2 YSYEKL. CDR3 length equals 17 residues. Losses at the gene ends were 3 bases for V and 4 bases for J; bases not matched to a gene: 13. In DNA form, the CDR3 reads TGCGCCAGCAGCCATTACGAGGGGGCGGGTTCTGCAGATACGCAGTATTTT. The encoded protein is CASSHYEGAGSADTQYF.

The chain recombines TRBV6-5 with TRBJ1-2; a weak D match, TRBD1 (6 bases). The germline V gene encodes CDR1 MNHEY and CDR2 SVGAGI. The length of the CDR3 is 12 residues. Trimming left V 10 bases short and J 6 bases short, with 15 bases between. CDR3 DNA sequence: TGTGCCACCTCGGAGGGACAACATGGCTACACCTTC. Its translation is CATSEGQHGYTF.

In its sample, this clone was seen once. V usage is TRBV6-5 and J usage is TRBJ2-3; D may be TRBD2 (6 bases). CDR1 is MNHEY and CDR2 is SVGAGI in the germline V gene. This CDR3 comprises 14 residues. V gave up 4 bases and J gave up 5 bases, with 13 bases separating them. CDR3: CASSSPGGVDTQYF. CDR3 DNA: TGTGCCAGCAGTTCCCCCGGAGGGGTAGATACGCAGTATTTT.

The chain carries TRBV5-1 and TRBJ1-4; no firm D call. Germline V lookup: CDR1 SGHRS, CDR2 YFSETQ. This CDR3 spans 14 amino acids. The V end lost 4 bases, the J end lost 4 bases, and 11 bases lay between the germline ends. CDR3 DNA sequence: TGCGCCAGCAGCACCGGAGGAAGTAATGAAAAACTGTTTTTT. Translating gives CASSTGGSNEKLFF.

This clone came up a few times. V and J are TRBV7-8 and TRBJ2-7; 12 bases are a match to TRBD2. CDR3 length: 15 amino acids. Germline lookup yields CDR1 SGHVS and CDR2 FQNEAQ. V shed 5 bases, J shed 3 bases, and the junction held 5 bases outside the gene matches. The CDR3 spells CASSLRLAGVYEQYF. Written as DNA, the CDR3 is TGTGCCAGCAGCCTAAGACTAGCGGGGGTCTACGAGCAGTACTTC.

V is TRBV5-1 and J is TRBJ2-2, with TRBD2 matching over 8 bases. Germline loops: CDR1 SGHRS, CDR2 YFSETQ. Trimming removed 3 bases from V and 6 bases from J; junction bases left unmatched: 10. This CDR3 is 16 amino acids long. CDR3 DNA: TGCGCCAGCAGCTCTCTAGCGGGTGGAGGGGCCGGGGAGCTGTTTTTT. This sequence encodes CASSSLAGGGAGELFF.

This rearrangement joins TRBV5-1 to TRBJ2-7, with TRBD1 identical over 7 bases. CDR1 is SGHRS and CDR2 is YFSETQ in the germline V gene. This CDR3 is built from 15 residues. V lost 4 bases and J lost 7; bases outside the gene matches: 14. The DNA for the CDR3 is TGCGCCAGCAGCCCACAGACAGGGTCCTATCAGGAGCAGTACTTC. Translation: CASSPQTGSYQEQYF.

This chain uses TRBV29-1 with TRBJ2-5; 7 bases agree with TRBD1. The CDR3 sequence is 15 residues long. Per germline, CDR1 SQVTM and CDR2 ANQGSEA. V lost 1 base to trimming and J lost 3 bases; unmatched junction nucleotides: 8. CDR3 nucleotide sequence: TGCAGCGTTGAAGCATTTAGGGGGCGGAAAGAGACCCAGTACTTC. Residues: CSVEAFRGRKETQYF.

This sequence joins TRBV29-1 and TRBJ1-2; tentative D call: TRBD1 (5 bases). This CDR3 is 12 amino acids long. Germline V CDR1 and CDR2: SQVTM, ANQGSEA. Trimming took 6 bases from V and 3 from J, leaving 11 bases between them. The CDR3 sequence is CSVVQGDYGYTF. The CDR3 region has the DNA TGCAGCGTCGTCCAGGGAGACTATGGCTACACCTTC.